This entry is about one T cell receptor beta chain. Its target is unknown. From RNA, the CDR3 regions of TCR beta chains were amplified and sequenced. After a first-round RT-PCR with HTBI primers, a second-round multiplex PCR was run. TCRdb analysed the multiplex PCR reads with MiXCR anew, one entry per CDR3 protein. The table has approximately 700,000 distinct CDR3 sequences, about 40% seen once. Ophthalmopathy donors showed moderate-to-severe activity, CAS ≥3, NOSPECS ≥4 and a duration under 3 months. The sample originates from a study of Graves' ophthalmopathy and Graves' hyperthyroidism. Germline CDR1 reads PRHDT; CDR2 reads FYEKMQ (reference sequence). The CDR3 runs to 15 residues. Study findings and constraints: The study's model predicted ophthalmopathy progression at about 64% sensitivity and 72.22% specificity. Ophthalmopathy cases were distinguished from stable hyperthyroidism by a 13-signature model, reaching 85% to 90% sensitivity and 81.08% specificity.

This clonotype originated in an adult man with Graves' ophthalmopathy. Material: peripheral blood. V usage is TRBV13 and J usage is TRBJ1-1; D is perhaps TRBD1 (5 bases). The CDR3 is CASGIPQGMNTEAFF. In nucleotides, the CDR3 is TGTGCTAGTGGTATCCCTCAGGGAATGAACACTGAAGCTTTCTTT.